A single sample is the source of the 30 T cell receptor beta chains below, sequenced in a study of blood T cells in healthy people across ages. PCR was performed a second time for about 6 to 11 cycles using a sample-barcoded 5' primer and a J-beta primer mix. TCRdb re-analysed the 5' RACE reads in MiXCR, keeping a single row per CDR3 protein. The data show more than 500,000 distinct CDR3 sequences, approximately 27% seen once. Sequenced sample: blood. The receptors shown here come from an older woman in good health.

V is TRBV28 and J is TRBJ2-7; 11 positions agree with TRBD1. V lost 5 bases to trimming and J lost 5 bases; unmatched junction nucleotides: 5. From germline, CDR1 is MDHEN and CDR2 SYDVKM. The CDR3 runs to 14 residues. The CDR3 is CASSRGTGGNEQYF. The CDR3 DNA reads as TGTGCCAGCAGTCGAGGGACAGGGGGAAACGAGCAGTACTTC.

This rearrangement joins TRBV6-1 to TRBJ2-2, with D tentatively TRBD1 or TRBD2 (5 bases each). The germline V gene has CDR1 MNHNS and CDR2 SASEGT. This CDR3 spans 14 amino acids. Trimming stripped 9 bases from V and 2 bases from J, with 13 bases between. The CDR3 DNA sequence: TGTGCCAGTACGGGACGGATTAACACCGGGGAGCTGTTTTTT. Translation: CASTGRINTGELFF.

This clonotype was seen more than once but under ten times. One junction end does not reproduce the germline sequence, and a read error may be involved. The chain uses TRBV12-5 and TRBJ2-7; 12 bases fit TRBD1. This CDR3 has 21 residues. Germline-derived CDR1 and CDR2 are LGHNT and FRNRAP. The CDR3 sequence is CASGLGDRGRQGLRRIHEQHF. The DNA for the CDR3 is TGTGCTAGTGGTTTGGGGGACAGGGGGCGCCAAGGTTTGAGGAGGATCCACGAGCAGCACTTC.

This clonotype was found a few times. V is TRBV18 and J is TRBJ1-5; no reliable D call. The V end lost 1 base, the J end lost 3 bases, and 10 bases lay between the germline ends. The CDR3 consists of 15 residues. The germline V gene has CDR1 KGHSH and CDR2 LQKENI. CDR3 nucleotide sequence: TGTGCCAGCTCACCACGGGCTGTCGACAATCAGCCCCAGCATTTT. Its protein is CASSPRAVDNQPQHF.

V usage is TRBV11-2 and J usage is TRBJ1-4; D is unclear. V was shortened by 3 bases and J by 8 bases, with 19 bases between the two germline ends. This CDR3 has 16 amino acids. CDR1 is SGHAT, CDR2 FQNNGV, per germline. In nucleotides, the CDR3 is TGTGCCAGCAGCTTTTCCCGTAACCTATTCCGCGAAAAACTGTTTTTT. Its protein is CASSFSRNLFREKLFF. Supplemented by reference TRBV11-2 and TRBJ1-4, the full variable domain reads EAGVAQSPRYKIIEKRQSVAFWCNPISGHATLYWYQQILGQGPKLLIQFQNNGVVDDSQLPKDRFSAERLKGVDSTLKIQPAKLEDSAVYLCASSFSRNLFREKLFFGSGTQLSVL.

This chain joins TRBV9 and TRBJ1-4, with 9 bases matching TRBD1. Trimming took 4 bases from V and 5 from J; bases not matched to a gene: 12. Germline CDR1 reads SGDLS; CDR2 reads YYNGEE. This CDR3 region has 17 residues. CDR3 nucleotides: TGTGCCAGCAGCCCGCGTAGTCAGACAGGGGGAAATGAAAAACTGTTTTTT. This gives the protein CASSPRSQTGGNEKLFF.

The chain couples TRBV20-1 to TRBJ2-5, with D hard to call. V lost 0 bases, J lost 4 bases, and 9 bases lay in between. CDR1 DFQATT and CDR2 SNEGSKA come from the germline V gene (reference sequence). There are 13 residues in the CDR3. CDR3 coding DNA: TGCAGTGCTAGAGATCCAGACGCAGAGACCCAGTACTTC. Amino acids: CSARDPDAETQYF.

This rearrangement joins TRBV12-3 or TRBV12-4 to TRBJ1-1; TRBD1 is a possible D gene (6 bases). The CDR3 contains 16 residues. The V end was cut by 3 bases, the J end by 6 bases, with 20 bases between. CDR3 sequence reads: CASSFWPGEREAEAFF. The CDR3 DNA follows: TGTGCCAGCAGTTTTTGGCCAGGGGAGAGAGAGGCTGAAGCTTTCTTT.

The chain has TRBV3-1 and TRBJ2-2, with unresolved D. Germline V gives CDR1 LGHDT, CDR2 YNNKEL (reference sequence). V was cut by 4 bases and J by 1 base, with 10 bases left in between. CDR3 length: 15 residues. The CDR3 spells CASSLGRRNTGELFF. In DNA, the CDR3 is TGTGCCAGCAGCCTCGGACGGAGGAACACCGGGGAGCTGTTTTTT.

The chain carries TRBV20-1 and TRBJ2-3; 9 bases are a match to TRBD2. This CDR3 region has 17 residues. Unmatched junction bases numbered 14, after V lost 3 bases and J lost 4 bases. In germline, CDR1 is DFQATT, CDR2 SNEGSKA (reference sequence). This CDR3 is CSARGRYILAGPDTQYF. CDR3 nucleotides: TGCAGTGCTAGGGGCAGATATATACTAGCGGGTCCAGATACGCAGTATTTT.

This clonotype was seen a few times. The J gene is TRBJ1-1, the V gene TRBV5-1, with a possible D match to TRBD1 (6 bases). V gave up 3 bases and J gave up 1 base, with 13 bases separating them. The CDR3 sequence is 15 residues long. The germline CDR1 and CDR2 sequences are SGHRS and YFSETQ. The CDR3 protein is CASSSSGAPNTEAFF. CDR3 in DNA: TGCGCCAGCAGCTCCTCAGGGGCCCCGAACACTGAAGCTTTCTTT.

This clonotype was seen a handful of times. The J gene is TRBJ2-2, the V gene TRBV7-6; TRBD1 is a possible D gene (5 bases). CDR3 length: 13 residues. Germline V gene data show CDR1 as SGHVS and CDR2 as FNYEAQ. V shed 6 bases and J shed 2 bases, with 7 bases lying between them. CDR3 DNA sequence: TGTGCCAGCAGGGGGCATAACACCGGGGAGCTGTTTTTT. It yields the protein CASRGHNTGELFF.

With respect to this clonotype: One end of the junction is discordant with germline, which a read error may explain. The chain recombines TRBV20-1 with TRBJ2-1; 9 nucleotides agree with TRBD1. Germline CDR1 reads DFQATT; CDR2 reads SNEGSKA (reference sequence). This CDR3 has 14 amino acids. The CDR3 reads CSATLPGTGFERYF. The CDR3 nucleotides are TGCAGTGCTACGCTCCCCGGGACAGGGTTCGAGCGGTACTTC.

The V and J genes are TRBV20-1 and TRBJ2-1; D gene uncertain. Trimming took off 0 bases at V and 8 bases at J, with 8 bases between the two ends. The CDR3 has 12 residues. The germline gives CDR1 DFQATT, CDR2 SNEGSKA (reference sequence). The CDR3 loop is CSARDRWDEQFF. Here the CDR3 DNA reads TGCAGTGCTAGAGATCGGTGGGATGAGCAGTTCTTC.

This clonotype has only one observation. The chain is built from TRBV27 and TRBJ2-2; TRBD2 matches 12 bases. Germline lookup yields CDR1 MNHEY and CDR2 SMNVEV (reference sequence). CDR3 length: 15 residues. Trimming cost V 8 bases and J 5 bases; bases outside gene matches: 6. The CDR3 nucleotides read TGTGCCAGCCTAGCGGGGGGGCTCAGTACCGGGGAGCTGTTTTTT. It specifies CASLAGGLSTGELFF.

This chain links TRBV4-3 with TRBJ2-7; D gene uncertain. The CDR3 is made up of 14 amino acids. V lost 0 bases, J lost 6 bases, and 12 bases lay in between. The germline CDR1 and CDR2 sequences are LGHNA and YSLEER. Here the CDR3 reads CASSQDPQRSEQYF. The CDR3 coding sequence is TGCGCCAGCAGCCAAGATCCTCAGCGCAGCGAGCAGTACTTC.

This chain joins TRBV7-8 and TRBJ2-5, with D maybe TRBD1 (6 bases). The CDR3 sequence is 18 residues long. V was trimmed by 0 bases and J by 6 bases, leaving 23 bases between them. Germline-derived CDR1 and CDR2 are SGHVS and FQNEAQ. CDR3: CASSLASWGRDAGKTQYF. The DNA for the CDR3 is TGTGCCAGCAGCTTAGCTTCCTGGGGGCGAGACGCTGGGAAGACCCAGTACTTC.

CDR3 amino acids: CASSQGGRSPLHF. CDR3 nucleotides: TGTGCCAGCAGCCAAGGTGGAAGATCACCCCTCCACTTT. The chain links TRBV3-1 to TRBJ1-6; D not resolved. Trimming left V 1 base short and J 10 bases short, with 8 bases between. The CDR3 length is 13 residues. CDR1 and CDR2 (germline): LGHDT, YNNKEL (reference sequence).

The chain carries TRBV20-1 and TRBJ2-3; 8 nucleotides align to TRBD2. The germline V gene has CDR1 DFQATT and CDR2 SNEGSKA (reference sequence). The V gene end was trimmed by 4 bases and the J gene end by 2 bases; junction bases not matched to a gene: 8. The CDR3 is 15 amino acids. In nucleotides, the CDR3 is TGCAGTGCTAAATCCCGGGGGGGCAACACAGATACGCAGTATTTT. Its protein product is CSAKSRGGNTDTQYF.

A few counts support this clonotype. J is TRBJ2-1 and V is TRBV5-1; D could derive from TRBD1 or TRBD2 (6 bases each). The germline V and J ends were trimmed by 5 bases and 5 bases, with 14 bases remaining between them. The V gene's germline CDR1 is SGHRS and CDR2 YFSETQ. The CDR3 consists of 14 residues. Here the CDR3 DNA reads TGCGCCAGCAGTTTCTCGGGGGCCGACAATGAGCAGTTCTTC. This translates into CASSFSGADNEQFF.

This clonotype came up once. V and J are TRBV15 and TRBJ2-4, with D possibly matching TRBD1 (5 bases). With 3 bases removed from V and 13 bases from J, the gap between germline ends came to 19 bases. The CDR3 covers 14 residues. Germline values: CDR1 LNHNV, CDR2 YYDKDF (reference sequence). CDR3 coding DNA: TGTGCCACCAGCAGGGCGCCCGAAGACAGAAAACAGTACTTC. Translated: CATSRAPEDRKQYF.

The table lists this clonotype with a few counts. The chain uses TRBV7-2 and TRBJ1-4, with 9 bases that match TRBD1. The germline V gene encodes CDR1 SGHTA and CDR2 FQGNSA. The J segment lost 4 bases and the V segment lost 4 bases, leaving 7 bases of the junction unmatched. The CDR3 is 16 residues long. CDR3 in amino acids: CASSSMGGQGNEKLFF. CDR3 coding DNA: TGTGCCAGCAGCTCCATGGGGGGACAGGGTAATGAAAAACTGTTTTTT.

V usage is TRBV12-3 or TRBV12-4 and J usage is TRBJ2-2, with D perhaps matching TRBD1 (5 bases). Trimming left V 6 bases short and J 5 bases short, with 16 bases between. The CDR3 runs 15 residues. CDR3 sequence reads: CASRPKGKWTGELFF. The CDR3 DNA reads TGTGCCAGCAGGCCCAAGGGGAAGTGGACCGGGGAGCTGTTTTTT.

This clonotype was counted once. V gene TRBV18 combines with J gene TRBJ2-3; 10 bases match TRBD1. The ends lost 6 bases at V and 2 bases at J; junction bases unmatched: 5. The CDR3 has 15 amino acids. Germline V gene data show CDR1 as KGHSH and CDR2 as LQKENI. The CDR3 DNA is TGTGCCAGCTCGGCGGGACAGGGGAACACAGATACGCAGTATTTT. Residues: CASSAGQGNTDTQYF.

In its sample, this clonotype was seen a few times. Here the CDR3 DNA reads TGTGCCAGCAGCTCAGGGGGTGGATGGGGCTACACCTTC. Translating gives CASSSGGGWGYTF. The rearrangement joins TRBV7-2 to TRBJ1-2, with 7 positions matching TRBD1. The germline CDR1 and CDR2 sequences are SGHTA and FQGNSA. The trim removed 4 bases at V and 8 bases at J, leaving 7 bases unmatched. The CDR3 has 13 residues.

This clonotype was observed a few times. The gene calls are TRBV5-1 and TRBJ2-3; TRBD1 is a possible D gene (5 bases). This CDR3 region has 13 residues. Looked up from germline, CDR1 is SGHRS and CDR2 is YFSETQ. Trimming stripped 7 bases from V and 6 bases from J, with 15 bases between. This chain's CDR3 is CASVDTLGDTQYF. The CDR3 coding sequence is TGCGCCAGCGTGGACACCCTCGGGGATACGCAGTATTTT.

The gene calls are TRBV11-2 and TRBJ1-1, with D perhaps matching TRBD1 (6 bases). Per the germline V gene, CDR1 is SGHAT and CDR2 is FQNNGV. The CDR3 runs to 15 residues. The V gene lost 1 base and the J gene lost 7 bases, with 16 bases spanning the gap. CDR3 region: CASSLGGRGLVEAFF. The DNA for the CDR3 is TGTGCCAGCAGCTTAGGGGGGCGGGGGTTGGTTGAAGCTTTCTTT.

J is TRBJ2-6 and V is TRBV19; tentatively, D is TRBD2 (5 bases). Trimming shortened V by 7 bases and J by 0 bases, and 10 bases separated the two germline ends. Germline V gene data show CDR1 as LNHDA and CDR2 as SQIVND (reference sequence). The length of the CDR3 is 15 residues. DNA of the CDR3: TGTGCCAGTAAGGCGGCGGGCTCTGGGGCCAACGTCCTGACTTTC. It codes for CASKAAGSGANVLTF.

This clonotype turned up a few times. This chain uses TRBV7-2 with TRBJ2-2, with D maybe TRBD2 (7 bases). Germline V gene data show CDR1 as SGHTA and CDR2 as FQGNSA. V was pared by 1 base and J by 1 base, with 10 bases between. CDR3 size: 16 residues. CDR3 protein: CASSLGGGRNTGELFF. The DNA of the CDR3 is TGTGCCAGCAGCTTAGGGGGGGGCAGGAACACCGGGGAGCTGTTTTTT. Variable domain in full (rest from reference TRBV7-2 and TRBJ2-2): GAGVSQSPSNKVTEKGKDVELRCDPISGHTALYWYRQSLGQGLEFLIYFQGNSAPDKSGLPSDRFSAERTGGSVSTLTIQRTQQEDSAVYLCASSLGGGRNTGELFFGEGSRLTVL.

The chain carries TRBV4-1 and TRBJ2-1; TRBD2 is a possible D gene (5 bases). V was clipped by 1 base and J by 6 bases, with 22 bases between them. The length of the CDR3 is 18 residues. The germline gives CDR1 MGHRA, CDR2 YSYEKL. The CDR3 sequence is CASSQGLRWEKQANEQFF. The CDR3 DNA is TGCGCCAGCAGCCAAGGGTTGAGGTGGGAGAAGCAGGCCAATGAGCAGTTCTTC.